One sample yielded the 4 T cell receptor beta chains listed below, sequenced in a study of human T cells and chemical hapten exposure. TCRdb independently ran MiXCR on the RACE reads; one entry per CDR3 protein. The sample includes tens of thousands of distinct CDR3 sequences, approximately 8% of them seen just once. Time point meaning: patch test 1, 2 weeks after DPC sensitization. Treatment here: therapeutic diphenylcyclopropenone sensitization with weekly scalp DPC. Sequenced material: whole blood, taken in connection with sensitization to the hapten diphenylcyclopropenone (DPC). The receptors originated from a woman aged 30 to 39 with alopecia areata. Some clones in this sample may be carry-over from other donors' samples.

This clonotype has only a few counts. This sequence joins TRBV6-6 and TRBJ2-2; D might be TRBD1 or TRBD2, each matching 6 bases. Germline V lookup: CDR1 MNHNY, CDR2 SVGAGI (reference sequence). V dropped 2 bases and J dropped 2 bases, with 36 bases sitting between them. The length of the CDR3 is 24 residues. This chain's CDR3 is CASSYTFERGVFGRGEANTGELFF. CDR3 DNA: TGTGCCAGCAGTTACACATTCGAGAGGGGGGTCTTTGGGCGGGGTGAGGCAAACACCGGGGAGCTGTTTTTT.

The chain combines TRBV30 with TRBJ1-5; D is possibly TRBD1 (5 bases). CDR1 GTSNPN and CDR2 SVGIG come from the germline V gene (reference sequence). The CDR3 spans 13 residues. V was pared by 5 bases and J by 6 bases, with 14 bases between. The CDR3: CAWGDQGPQPQHF. The CDR3 DNA follows: TGTGCCTGGGGCGATCAGGGACCTCAGCCCCAGCATTTT.

This clonotype was seen ten or more times. The chain couples TRBV14 to TRBJ2-7; D gene uncertain. The V end was cut by 4 bases, the J end by 1 base, with 11 bases between. Germline lookup yields CDR1 SGHDN and CDR2 FVKESK. The CDR3 contains 14 residues. Written as DNA, the CDR3 is TGTGCCAGCAGCCCCGTGGGCCCGTCCTACGAGCAGTACTTC. Encoded protein: CASSPVGPSYEQYF.

This clonotype was recorded many times. This chain uses TRBV10-3 with TRBJ2-3, with a tentative D call TRBD2 (5 bases). The germline V gene has CDR1 ENHRY and CDR2 SYGVKD. This CDR3 has 8 residues. Trimming cost V 11 bases and J 9 bases, with 6 bases left between them. DNA for the CDR3: TGTGCCCCGGGGACGCAGTATTTT. It specifies CAPGTQYF.